The 4 T cell receptor beta chains below were found in one sample sequenced in a study of breast tumors, draining lymph nodes, adjacent tissues. Breast cancer patients provided tissue from their axillary draining lymph nodes. MiXCR was run by TCRdb on the multiplex PCR reads, yielding one entry per CDR3 protein. Among more than 200,000 distinct CDR3 sequences listed, 32% were seen once. Sequenced sample: axillary lymph node tissue. These receptors were taken from a female donor with breast cancer. Some clones in this sample may be carry-over from other donors' samples.

This clonotype was detected many times. The V gene is TRBV12-3 or TRBV12-4, the J gene TRBJ2-2, with a possible D match to TRBD2 (5 bases). This CDR3 spans 13 amino acids. The V end lost 3 bases, the J end lost 8 bases, and 10 bases lay between the germline ends. The CDR3, as DNA: TGTGCCAGCAGTTTCTTTACGGGGGGGGAGCTGTTTTTT. It specifies CASSFFTGGELFF.

Many counts were recorded for this clonotype. V gene TRBV11-2 combines with J gene TRBJ2-2; 12 bases are a match to TRBD2. J gave up 4 bases and V 5 bases, and 11 bases lay outside the gene matches. The CDR3 extends over 18 amino acids. CDR1 is SGHAT, CDR2 FQNNGV, per germline. The CDR3 loop is CASSQPGLAGGGTGELFF. The DNA for the CDR3 is TGTGCCAGCAGCCAACCGGGACTAGCGGGCGGGGGCACCGGGGAGCTGTTTTTT.

For this clonotype: A much larger clone is a single base away; this may be a read error. The rearrangement uses TRBV9 and TRBJ2-3, with unresolved D. Germline V lookup: CDR1 SGDLS, CDR2 YYNGEE. The CDR3 totals 15 residues. The DNA for the CDR3 is TGTGCCAGCAGCCCCTCGGGCGGTCGCACAGATACGCCGTATTTT. Its translation is CASSPSGGRTDTPYF.

This clonotype has a count of ten or more. The J gene is TRBJ1-6, the V gene TRBV28; 8 nucleotides line up with TRBD1. Germline V CDR1 and CDR2: MDHEN, SYDVKM. Trimming removed 6 bases from V and 10 bases from J; junction bases left unmatched: 11. The CDR3 is 15 residues long. This chain's CDR3 is CASRTAGTGGSPLHF. The CDR3 coding sequence is TGTGCCAGCAGAACAGCCGGGACAGGAGGATCACCCCTCCACTTT.